This T cell receptor (beta chain) was profiled in a study of blood T cell repertoires in COVID-19. Study at large: Samples taken during acute and convalescent COVID-19 were collected in the United States, Italy and Spain. Sample material is recorded as cDNA or gDNA derived from T cells, B-cell-depleted T cells, or PBMCs.

CDR3 length: 17 amino acids. Germline V gene sequence: CDR1 LNHDA, CDR2 SQIVND (reference sequence). With 5 bases removed from V and 3 bases from J, the gap between germline ends came to 17 bases. Clones were sequenced by immunoSEQ multiplex PCR, and TCRdb holds only the in-frame ones, with some missing. The table lists 300,000 to 400,000 clones, 85% to 90% of them singletons. The TCR originated in a woman in her seventies with COVID-19, enrolled during active disease. The specimen sequenced was peripheral blood. The rearrangement joins TRBV19 to TRBJ1-6; D perhaps matches TRBD1 (6 bases). The CDR3 loop reads CASSERTEVFYNSPLHF. The CDR3 DNA is TGTGCCAGTAGTGAGCGGACAGAGGTTTTCTATAATTCACCCCTCCACTTT.